This T cell receptor (beta chain) was identified during a study of blood T cell repertoires in COVID-19. Study-level background: Donors in the United States, Italy and Spain gave samples during acute or convalescent COVID-19. In each case, the material was cDNA or gDNA derived from T cells, B-cell-depleted T cells, or PBMCs.

Germline CDR1 SGHVS, CDR2 FNYEAQ. The CDR3 is made up of 15 amino acids. The V and J ends lost 1 base and 0 bases respectively, with 8 bases between them. In the study's own analysis: Nucleated cell number was recorded as an estimate derived from reference gene primer amplification. The table came from immunoSEQ multiplex PCR; TCRdb's copy has only in-frame clones and leaves some out. The DNA was the basis for D and trimming; V, J and clone size are from that table. The sample comprises around 270,000 clones, 86% of which are singletons, and about 9.8% rests with the top ten. The sample comprised peripheral blood. This TCR came from a man aged 35 to 55 who had recovered from COVID-19. V is TRBV7-6 and J is TRBJ2-3; tentatively, D is TRBD1 (6 bases). CDR3 region: CASSLGTGSTDTQYF. The CDR3 coding sequence is TGTGCCAGCAGCTTAGGAACAGGGAGCACAGATACGCAGTATTTT.